The clone carrying this T cell receptor beta chain ranks as medium-sized. Its antigen remains unknown. The planned depth of sequencing spanned 1 in 200,000 to 1 in 1 million T cells. Assay used: immunoSEQ multiplex PCR; TCRdb lists only in-frame clones, some missing. The profile covers around 20,000 clones, with roughly 65% appearing a single time and around 30% taken by the ten largest. Germline CDR1 SGHAT, CDR2 FQNNGV. With 4 bases removed from V and 7 bases from J, the gap between germline ends came to 8 bases. The CDR3 is made up of 11 amino acids. These data originate in a study of cytotoxic CD8 clonotypes in ibrutinib-treated CLL. Overall study context: Responses: roughly 25 partial, 2 complete; after median around 68 months, about 15 stayed remitted, around 12 progressed. Study-level results: Against age-matched healthy donors, baseline clonality ran higher and tracked circulating CD8+ T-cell counts. Clonotypes that were public were uncommon, and they contracted or stayed stable on treatment.

The sequence came from a human donor with chronic lymphocytic leukemia. Sequences were derived from PBMCs, sampled after 24 months of ibrutinib treatment. V gene TRBV11-2 combines with J gene TRBJ2-7, with D perhaps being TRBD1 or TRBD2 (5 bases each). The CDR3 nucleotides read TGTGCCAGCAGCTCGGGACCGGAGCAGTACTTC. Its protein is CASSSGPEQYF. The full variable domain, completed using reference TRBV11-2 and TRBJ2-7, is EAGVAQSPRYKIIEKRQSVAFWCNPISGHATLYWYQQILGQGPKLLIQFQNNGVVDDSQLPKDRFSAERLKGVDSTLKIQPAKLEDSAVYLCASSSGPEQYFGPGTRLTVT.